This T cell receptor beta chain was found in a study of control samples from healthy donors and cancer patients. Method: immunoSEQ multiplex PCR; TCRdb's copy keeps in-frame clones and lacks some. This sample has approximately 150,000 clones, with approximately 94% found just once. V was cut by 4 bases and J by 5 bases, with 10 bases left in between. CDR3 length equals 14 residues. CDR1 and CDR2 (germline): SGDLS, YYNGEE. The chain is built from TRBV9 and TRBJ1-6; TRBD1 might be the D (5 bases). The TCR sequence derives from a man between 60 and 70 years old with colorectal cancer. The sequenced sample consisted of PBMCs. The CDR3: CASSTRQNNSPLHF. CDR3 DNA sequence: TGTGCCAGCAGCACCCGACAGAATAATTCACCCCTCCACTTT.